This T cell receptor (beta chain) comes out of a study of blood T cells in healthy people across ages. Study results and limitations: Among T cells, TCR beta diversity per million cells dropped roughly linearly as age rose. Naive CD4+ cell counts and diversity both ran higher in long-lived than in aged donors.

Germline CDR1 SGHTA, CDR2 FQGNSA. The V and J ends lost 1 base and 7 bases respectively, with 20 bases between them. The CDR3 length is 17 residues. PBMCs were isolated at a quantity of at least 6.5 million per sample. Regarding this clonotype: Its target is not known.

Next came a second PCR, run for about 7 to 12 cycles, which used a sample-barcoded 5' primer along with a J-beta primer mix. TCRdb re-analysed the 5' RACE reads in MiXCR, keeping a single row per CDR3 protein. This table holds over 950,000 distinct CDR3 sequences, about 51% found once. This TCR was recovered from a woman in her sixties or seventies in good health. Material: blood. V usage is TRBV7-2 and J usage is TRBJ2-1; D not resolved. The CDR3 DNA reads as TGTGCCAGCAGCTTAGTATTTTGGGTCGGGCAGGTGAATGAGCAGTTCTTC. Protein sequence: CASSLVFWVGQVNEQFF.